This T cell receptor (beta chain) was captured by sequencing in a study of cytomegalovirus exposure and HLA in healthy donors. Study information: From HLA-typed donors, an early data release held approximately 85 million unique TCRs. General study points: TCR beta V segments were, for the most part, productive about 87% or about 30% of the time in an earlier analysis. There were several of the most significant clusters that appeared linked to common viral pathogens in a later analysis.

60 Vbeta and 13 Jbeta primers were used in PCR. Repertoires were generated with immunoSEQ multiplex PCR, while TCRdb's copy carries only in-frame clones and drops some. Of nearly 95,000 clones listed, roughly 79% are singletons. This clone has a handful of counts. The antigen is undetermined. The V end was cut by 5 bases, the J end by 4 bases, with 8 bases between. In germline, CDR1 is SQVTM, CDR2 ANQGSEA. The CDR3 length is 11 residues. The sequence came from a woman aged 40 to 50 in good health and CMV-seronegative. The sequencing sample was made of PBMCs. V is TRBV29-1 and J is TRBJ1-2; the D is unclear. The CDR3 nucleotides are TGCAGCGTTTACGGTATCTATGGCTACACCTTC. Translated: CSVYGIYGYTF.